Listed below are T cell receptor beta chains from one sample, sequenced in a study of glioma-infiltrating T cells. TCRdb re-called the multiplex PCR reads with MiXCR, one entry per CDR3 protein. Of around 120,000 distinct CDR3 sequences detected, around 25% appear once; the ten largest clones hold over 25%. The sample comprised glioma tissue, nonneoplastic brain tissue, or PBMCs (not recorded which). All receptors come from a human donor with low-grade glioma or glioblastoma, undergoing nonglioma brain surgery, or in good health (not recorded which). Each CDR3 is given with its conserved first and last residue. D genes are given only for firm matches. Not every row has a clone size; where given, it reads once, few, many or a size class.

>.|TRBJ1-1|.|TRBV7-9
TGTGCCAGCAGCTTAGGACAGGCGGAGACTGAAGCTTTCTTT
CASSLGQAETEAFF
>.|TRBJ1-3|few|TRBV20-1
TGCAGTGTTTTGGGTCCATCACCGTCTGGAAACACCATATATTTT
CSVLGPSPSGNTIYF
>.|TRBJ1-2|many|TRBV6-1
TGTGCCTGGGGGCGCGCGGACTATGGCTACACCTTC
CAWGRADYGYTF
>.|TRBJ1-1|.|TRBV11-1
TGTGCCAGCAGCTTCGCCGGGGGGATAGGCACTGAAGCTTTCTTT
CASSFAGGIGTEAFF
>TRBD2|TRBJ2-5|.|TRBV7-2
TGTGCCAGCGCATCTGGACTAGTGGAGACCCAGTACTTC
CASASGLVETQYF
>.|TRBJ1-2|.|TRBV2
TGTGCCAGCAAGGAAGAAGCGGCACCGCGCTATGGCTACACCTTC
CASKEEAAPRYGYTF
>TRBD1|TRBJ1-1|few|TRBV12-3/TRBV12-4
TGTGCCAGCACCCCGGGACAGGGGCTCACTGAAGCTTTCTTT
CASTPGQGLTEAFF
>.|TRBJ2-5|few|TRBV6-1
TGTGCCAGCAAGGGGGCTAGCGGAGGGACGTACCAAGAGACCCAGTACTTC
CASKGASGGTYQETQYF
>.|TRBJ2-3|many|TRBV14
TGTGCCAGCAGCCAAGATTTGACAGATACGCAGTATTTT
CASSQDLTDTQYF
>.|TRBJ1-5|many|TRBV20-1
TGCAGTGCCGGAGAGATGGGGGGGCCTATATCCCAGCATTTT
CSAGEMGGPISQHF
>.|TRBJ2-5|many|TRBV27
TGTGCCAGCAGTCCTCCTCGACAGGATGGGACCCAGTACTTC
CASSPPRQDGTQYF
>TRBD2|TRBJ2-1|.|TRBV3-1
TGTGCCAGCGGACCGGGACTAGCGGTCCATGAGCAGTTCTTC
CASGPGLAVHEQFF
>.|TRBJ1-5|many|TRBV2
TGTGCCAGCAGTTCTCTCTCGAATCAGCCCCAGCATTTT
CASSSLSNQPQHF
>TRBD1|TRBJ2-3|.|TRBV20-1
TGCAGTGCTAGACAGGGGGCCGGCACAGATACGCAGTATTTT
CSARQGAGTDTQYF
>.|TRBJ2-3|many|TRBV7-2
TGTGCCAGCAGCTCATCCTTCACAGATACGCAGTATTTT
CASSSSFTDTQYF
>.|TRBJ2-3|.|TRBV7-3
TGTGCCAGCAGCTTGGGCCCCGGGACTAGCACAGATACGCAGTATTTT
CASSLGPGTSTDTQYF
>TRBD1|TRBJ2-5|few|TRBV20-1
TGCAGTGCTCGTCAGGGGGCGGGGGAGACCCAGTACTTC
CSARQGAGETQYF
>TRBD1|TRBJ1-2|.|TRBV2
TGTGCCAGCAGTGCGGTGGCAGGGGGTCCCTATGGCTACACCTTC
CASSAVAGGPYGYTF
>.|TRBJ1-1|medium-sized|TRBV20-1
TGCAGTGCTAGATTCCCTGCGGGATCGCTCGCTGAAGCTTTCTTT
CSARFPAGSLAEAFF
>.|TRBJ2-5|many|TRBV19
TGTGCCAGTAGTATCCAAGAGACCCAGTACTTC
CASSIQETQYF
>.|TRBJ2-5|.|TRBV7-3
TGTGCCAGCAGCTTAAGGGGACCCCGGGAGACCCAGTACTTC
CASSLRGPRETQYF
>.|TRBJ2-5|.|TRBV7-9
TGTGCCAGCAGCGAGACAGTGGTCCAAGAGACCCAGTACTTC
CASSETVVQETQYF
>.|TRBJ1-6|.|TRBV20-1
TGCAGTGCTTACCCGACAGGTGGGGTTAATTTACCCCTCCACTTT
CSAYPTGGVNLPLHF
>.|TRBJ1-5|many|TRBV28
TGTGCCAGCAGTTCCGTCACAGGTAATCAGCCCCAGCATTTT
CASSSVTGNQPQHF
>.|TRBJ2-5|many|TRBV27
TGTGCCAGCAGCTTACGGGGGGCCAAGACCCAGTACTTC
CASSLRGAKTQYF
>TRBD1|TRBJ1-2|.|TRBV6-1
TGTGCCAGCACCCCAGGGGGCACCTACTATGGCTACACCTTC
CASTPGGTYYGYTF
>.|TRBJ1-1|.|TRBV29-1
TGCAGCGTTTCGACTTGGGGGGCGAACACTGAAGCTTTCTTT
CSVSTWGANTEAFF
>.|TRBJ2-1|.|TRBV24-1
TGTGCCACCAGTGAACCAACCCCCAACTCCTACAATGAGCAGTTCTTC
CATSEPTPNSYNEQFF
>TRBD1|TRBJ2-2|few|TRBV20-1
TGCAGTGCTAGAAGGCAGGGGGACACCGGGGAGCTGTTTTTT
CSARRQGDTGELFF
>.|TRBJ1-1|many|TRBV25-1
TGTGCCAGCAGTGAATTAGGTCCGGTTATGAACACTGAAGCTTTCTTT
CASSELGPVMNTEAFF
>.|TRBJ1-5|many|TRBV19
TGTGCCACCCGACAGATCCCAAATAGCAATCAGCCCCAGCATTTT
CATRQIPNSNQPQHF
>TRBD2|TRBJ2-1|.|TRBV7-2
TGTGCCAGCAGCTTGGGAAGCGGGGGGGCAAGTGAGCAGTTCTTC
CASSLGSGGASEQFF
>.|TRBJ2-1|.|TRBV27
TGTGCCAGCAGTTTACCTAGTGGGGCAGTCTCCTACAATGAGCAGTTCTTC
CASSLPSGAVSYNEQFF
>.|TRBJ1-1|many|TRBV4-2
TGTGCCAGCAGCCAAGAAACAGTCAGCATGAACACTGAAGCTTTCTTT
CASSQETVSMNTEAFF
>.|TRBJ2-1|few|TRBV6-6
TGTGCCAGCAGTTACTTAGGGGGCTCCTACAATGAGCAGTTCTTC
CASSYLGGSYNEQFF
>TRBD1|TRBJ2-5|.|TRBV29-1
TGCAGCGTTGTTACCAGGGGGTATGAAGAGACCCAGTACTTC
CSVVTRGYEETQYF
>TRBD1|TRBJ1-5|.|TRBV28
TGTGCCAGCAGCGACCCCGGGACAGGGCATCAGCCCCAGCATTTT
CASSDPGTGHQPQHF
>.|TRBJ1-5|.|TRBV7-2
TGTGCCAGCGCGCGGTTGGAGCAGCCCCAGCATTTT
CASARLEQPQHF
>.|TRBJ1-6|many|TRBV20-1
TGCAGTGCTAGAGTCGGAGGGAAGCTAAGCAATTCACCCCTCCACTTT
CSARVGGKLSNSPLHF
>.|TRBJ1-1|many|TRBV29-1
TGCAGCCCCACCCTGGGACCTAACACTGAAGCTTTCTTT
CSPTLGPNTEAFF